The sequence of this T cell receptor beta chain was determined in a study of regulatory T cells in long-lasting Graves disease. As to time point: newly diagnosed GD, antithyroid drugs for less than 3 months. Researchers made the TCR library from RNA that was extracted from PBMCs. Peripheral blood, at approximately 10 milliliters, went into EDTA tubes. iRepertoire HTBI primers and Arm-PCR of CDR3 regions built TCR beta libraries. Via MiXCR, TCRdb re-called the multiplex PCR reads, giving one row per CDR3 protein. The table shows around 400,000 distinct CDR3 sequences, with 10% to 15% occurring only once. In germline, CDR1 is SGHTA, CDR2 FQGNSA. Trimming left V 1 base short and J 10 bases short, with 13 bases between. The CDR3 contains 13 residues. For this clonotype: Its matching antigen is unknown. Given a much more abundant clone one base away, this may be a read error.

Whole-study findings and limits: The number of shared public clonotypes was higher in persistent patients (approximately 2,600) than new patients (around 890).

Separately, the same data were catalogued under a study of T cells in Graves' hyperthyroidism and ophthalmopathy. This second study says: Patients were excluded for uncontrolled infection, other autoimmune disease, pregnancy or lactation. Using the HTBI primer set, a first-round RT-PCR was run on the TCR CDR3.

The genes are TRBV7-2 and TRBJ1-2; D is unclear. This sequence originates from a woman younger than 30 with Graves disease. This material consisted of peripheral blood mononuclear cells (PBMCs), taken at new diagnosis, from a patient treated with antithyroid drugs. CDR3 protein: CASSLEIRSDYTF. The CDR3 region has the DNA TGTGCCAGCAGCTTAGAGATTCGCTCTGACTACACCTTC.